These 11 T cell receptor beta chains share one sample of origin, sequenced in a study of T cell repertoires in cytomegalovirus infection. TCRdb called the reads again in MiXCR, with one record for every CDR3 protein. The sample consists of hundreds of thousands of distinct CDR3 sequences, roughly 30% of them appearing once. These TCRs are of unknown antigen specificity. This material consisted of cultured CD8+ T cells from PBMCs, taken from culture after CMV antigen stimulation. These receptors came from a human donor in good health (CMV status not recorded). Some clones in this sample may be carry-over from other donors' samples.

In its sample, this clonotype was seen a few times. The CDR3, as DNA: TGTGCCAGCAGTTTGCTGGACAGCCATAACACTGAAGCTTTCTTT. Residues: CASSLLDSHNTEAFF. The V and J genes are TRBV28 and TRBJ1-1; maybe TRBD1 (6 bases). Germline CDR1 reads MDHEN; CDR2 reads SYDVKM. This CDR3 is built from 15 residues. Deletions cut 3 bases from V and 2 bases from J, with 13 bases between. The entire variable domain, with the rest obtained from reference TRBV28 and TRBJ1-1, is as follows: DVKVTQSSRYLVKRTGEKVFLECVQDMDHENMFWYRQDPGLGLRLIYFSYDVKMKEKGDIPEGYSVSREKKERFSLILESASTNQTSMYLCASSLLDSHNTEAFFGQGTRLTVV.

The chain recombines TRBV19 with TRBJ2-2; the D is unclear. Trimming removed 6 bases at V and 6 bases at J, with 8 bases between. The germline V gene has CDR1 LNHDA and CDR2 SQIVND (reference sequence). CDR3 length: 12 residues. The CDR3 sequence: CASRLDSGELFF. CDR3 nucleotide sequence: TGTGCCAGTAGGCTAGATTCCGGGGAGCTGTTTTTT.

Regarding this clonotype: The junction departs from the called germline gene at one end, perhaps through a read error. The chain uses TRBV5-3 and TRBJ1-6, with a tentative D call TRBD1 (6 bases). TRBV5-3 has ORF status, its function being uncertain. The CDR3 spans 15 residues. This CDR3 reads CASSWTRGSGSPFHF. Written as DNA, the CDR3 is TGTGCCAGCAGCTGGACCAGGGGATCGGGTTCACCCTTCCACTTT.

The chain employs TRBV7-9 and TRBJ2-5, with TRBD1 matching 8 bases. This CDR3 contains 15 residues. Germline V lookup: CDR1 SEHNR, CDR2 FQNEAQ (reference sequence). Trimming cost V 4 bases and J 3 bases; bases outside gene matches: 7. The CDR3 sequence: CASSSRGRKEETQYF. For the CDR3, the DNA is TGTGCCAGCAGCTCCAGGGGGCGGAAGGAAGAGACCCAGTACTTC.

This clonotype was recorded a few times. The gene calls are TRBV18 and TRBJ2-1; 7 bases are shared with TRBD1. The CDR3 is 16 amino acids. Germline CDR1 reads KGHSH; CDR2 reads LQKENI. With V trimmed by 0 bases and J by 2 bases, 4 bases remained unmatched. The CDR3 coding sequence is TGTGCCAGCTCACCACCGGACAGGAAAACCTACAATGAGCAGTTCTTC. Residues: CASSPPDRKTYNEQFF.

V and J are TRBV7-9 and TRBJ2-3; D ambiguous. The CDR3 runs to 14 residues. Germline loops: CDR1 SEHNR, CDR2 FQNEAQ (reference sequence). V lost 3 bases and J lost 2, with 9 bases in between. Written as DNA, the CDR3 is TGTGCCAGCAGCTTGATTAGCCCCACAGATACGCAGTATTTT. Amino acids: CASSLISPTDTQYF.

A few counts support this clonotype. Here the CDR3 DNA reads TGTGCCAGTCGCTCCCCCTGGCCAACAGGTTCCTACGAGCAGTACGTC. Protein sequence: CASRSPWPTGSYEQYV. The chain links TRBV27 to TRBJ2-7, with D perhaps TRBD1 (5 bases). V lost 9 bases and J lost 1, with 22 bases in between. The germline CDR1 and CDR2 sequences are MNHEY and SMNVEV (reference sequence). There are 16 residues in the CDR3.

CDR3: CASSARGGDTEAFF. In nucleotides, the CDR3 is TGTGCCAGCAGCGCACGGGGAGGGGACACTGAAGCTTTCTTT. This chain links TRBV7-6 with TRBJ1-1, with a tentative D call TRBD1 (5 bases). The germline V gene has CDR1 SGHVS and CDR2 FNYEAQ. The ends were cut back, 5 bases at V and 3 bases at J, with 13 bases in the middle. This CDR3 is built from 14 residues.

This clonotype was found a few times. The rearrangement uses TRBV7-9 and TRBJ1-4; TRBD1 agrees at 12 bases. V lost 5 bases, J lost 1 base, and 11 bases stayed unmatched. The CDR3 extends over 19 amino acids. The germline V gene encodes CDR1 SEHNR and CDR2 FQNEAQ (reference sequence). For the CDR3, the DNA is TGTGCCAGCAGCCCGCGCCGGGACAGGGGGCATGGAACTAATGAAAAACTGTTTTTT. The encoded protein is CASSPRRDRGHGTNEKLFF.

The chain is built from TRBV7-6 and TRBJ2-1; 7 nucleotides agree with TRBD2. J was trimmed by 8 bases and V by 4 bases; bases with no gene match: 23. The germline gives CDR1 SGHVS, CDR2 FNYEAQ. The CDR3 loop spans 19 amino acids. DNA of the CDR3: TGTGCCAGCAGCTCCTTAAGGGAGCGGGGAGTTAATAGAGGGGATGAGCAGTTCTTC. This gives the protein CASSSLRERGVNRGDEQFF.

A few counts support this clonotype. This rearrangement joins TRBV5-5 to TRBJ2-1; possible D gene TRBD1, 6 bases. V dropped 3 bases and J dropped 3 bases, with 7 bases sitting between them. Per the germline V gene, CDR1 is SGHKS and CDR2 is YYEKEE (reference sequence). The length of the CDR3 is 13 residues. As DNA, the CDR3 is TGTGCCAGCAGCTGGACAGTCTACAATGAGCAGTTCTTC. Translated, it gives CASSWTVYNEQFF.